The entry below gives a single T cell receptor (beta chain) sequence along with its context. Antigen specificity is unknown. The germline V gene encodes CDR1 SGHTA and CDR2 FQGTGA. V lost 3 bases to trimming and J lost 5 bases; unmatched junction nucleotides: 1. This CDR3 contains 13 residues. This entry comes from a study of cytomegalovirus exposure and HLA in healthy donors. The PCR ran on 60 Vbeta and 13 Jbeta primers. Source study methods: Tens of millions of unique TCR beta chains, 9 million to 12 million shared, were counted in a later analysis. Only in-frame clones appear in the TCRdb table, and some are missing; sequencing was by immunoSEQ multiplex PCR. V, J and clone size are taken as reported in that table, and D and trimming were inferred from the DNA itself. The data contain about 200,000 clones, 60% to 85% of them singletons. General observations from the study: Reported findings show TCR beta sequences accurately forecast HLA-A and HLA-B alleles in most subjects. The productive fraction for most TCR beta V segments was about 90% or about 30% in an earlier analysis.

Sequencing input: PBMCs. The chain employs TRBV7-3 and TRBJ2-1, with TRBD2 matching over 7 bases. This TCR was recovered from a man aged 35 to 55 in good health and CMV-seronegative. The CDR3 loop is CASSLGLNNEQFF. In DNA form, the CDR3 reads TGTGCCAGCAGCTTGGGACTAAACAATGAGCAGTTCTTC.